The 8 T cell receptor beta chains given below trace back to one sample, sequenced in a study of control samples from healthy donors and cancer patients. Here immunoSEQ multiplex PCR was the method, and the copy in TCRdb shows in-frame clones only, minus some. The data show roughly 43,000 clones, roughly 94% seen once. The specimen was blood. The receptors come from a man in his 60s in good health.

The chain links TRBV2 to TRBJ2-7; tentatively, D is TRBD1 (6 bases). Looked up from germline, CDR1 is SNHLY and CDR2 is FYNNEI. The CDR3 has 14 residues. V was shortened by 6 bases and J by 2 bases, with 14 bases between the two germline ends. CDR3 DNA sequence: TGTGCCAGCAGCGCACAGGGACGTACCTACGAGCAGTACTTC. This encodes CASSAQGRTYEQYF.

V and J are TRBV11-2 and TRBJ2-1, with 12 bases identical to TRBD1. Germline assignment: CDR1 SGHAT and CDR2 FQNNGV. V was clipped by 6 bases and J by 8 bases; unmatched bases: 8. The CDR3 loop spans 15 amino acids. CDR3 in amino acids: CASRPTGTGGHEQFF. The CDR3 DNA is TGTGCCAGCAGACCCACCGGGACAGGGGGCCATGAGCAGTTCTTC.

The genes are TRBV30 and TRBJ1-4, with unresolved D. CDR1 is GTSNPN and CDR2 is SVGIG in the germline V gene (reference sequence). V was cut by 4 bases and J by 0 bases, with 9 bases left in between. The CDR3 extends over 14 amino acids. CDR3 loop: CAWTEGATNEKLFF. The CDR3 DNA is TGTGCCTGGACAGAGGGTGCAACTAATGAAAAACTGTTTTTT.

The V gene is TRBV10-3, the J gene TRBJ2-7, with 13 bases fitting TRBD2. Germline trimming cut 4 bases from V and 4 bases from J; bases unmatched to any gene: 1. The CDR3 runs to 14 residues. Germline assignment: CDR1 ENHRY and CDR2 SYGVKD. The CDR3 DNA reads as TGTGCCATCAGTGGGACTAGCGGGAGTTACGAGCAGTACTTC. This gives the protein CAISGTSGSYEQYF.

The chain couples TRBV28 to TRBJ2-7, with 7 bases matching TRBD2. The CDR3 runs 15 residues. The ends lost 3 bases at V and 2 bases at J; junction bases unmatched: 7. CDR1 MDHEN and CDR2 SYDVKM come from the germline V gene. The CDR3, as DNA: TGTGCCAGCAGTTTTTGGAGCGGGATCACCTACGAGCAGTACTTC. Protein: CASSFWSGITYEQYF. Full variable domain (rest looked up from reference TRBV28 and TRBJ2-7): DVKVTQSSRYLVKRTGEKVFLECVQDMDHENMFWYRQDPGLGLRLIYFSYDVKMKEKGDIPEGYSVSREKKERFSLILESASTNQTSMYLCASSFWSGITYEQYFGPGTRLTVT.

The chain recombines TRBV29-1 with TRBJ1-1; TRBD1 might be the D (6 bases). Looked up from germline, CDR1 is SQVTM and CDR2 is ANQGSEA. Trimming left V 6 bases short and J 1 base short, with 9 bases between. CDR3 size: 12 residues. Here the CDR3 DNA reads TGCAGCGTCTACAGGGCGAACACTGAAGCTTTCTTT. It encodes CSVYRANTEAFF. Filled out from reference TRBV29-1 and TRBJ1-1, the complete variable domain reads SAVISQKPSRDICQRGTSLTIQCQVDSQVTMMFWYRQQPGQSLTLIATANQGSEATYESGFVIDKFPISRPNLTFSTLTVSNMSPEDSSIYLCSVYRANTEAFFGQGTRLTVV.

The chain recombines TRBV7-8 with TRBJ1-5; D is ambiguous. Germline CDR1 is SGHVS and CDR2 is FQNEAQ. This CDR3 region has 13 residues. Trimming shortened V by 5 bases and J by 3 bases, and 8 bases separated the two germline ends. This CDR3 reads CASSIDFNQPQHF. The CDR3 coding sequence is TGTGCCAGCAGCATCGACTTCAATCAGCCCCAGCATTTT.

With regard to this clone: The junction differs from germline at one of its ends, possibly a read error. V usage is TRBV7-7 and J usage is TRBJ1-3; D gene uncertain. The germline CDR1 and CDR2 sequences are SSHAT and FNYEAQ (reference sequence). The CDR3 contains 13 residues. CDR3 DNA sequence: TGTGCTAGCAGCTCCCTGAGGGGAAACACCATATATTTT. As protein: CASSSLRGNTIYF.